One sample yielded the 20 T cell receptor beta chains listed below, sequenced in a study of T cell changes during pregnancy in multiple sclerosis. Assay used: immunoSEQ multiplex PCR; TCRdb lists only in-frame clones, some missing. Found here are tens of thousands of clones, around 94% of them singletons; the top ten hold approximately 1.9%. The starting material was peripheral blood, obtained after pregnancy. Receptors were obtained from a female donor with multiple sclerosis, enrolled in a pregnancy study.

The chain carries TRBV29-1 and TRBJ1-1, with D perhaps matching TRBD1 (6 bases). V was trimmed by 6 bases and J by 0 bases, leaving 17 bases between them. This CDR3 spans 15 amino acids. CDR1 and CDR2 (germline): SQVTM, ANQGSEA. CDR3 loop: CSVEYRQALNTEAFF. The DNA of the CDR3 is TGCAGCGTGGAATATCGACAGGCCTTGAACACTGAAGCTTTCTTT.

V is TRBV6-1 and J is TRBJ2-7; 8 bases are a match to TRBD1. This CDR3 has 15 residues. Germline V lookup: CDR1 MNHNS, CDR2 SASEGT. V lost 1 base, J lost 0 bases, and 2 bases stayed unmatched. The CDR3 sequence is CASSEGTGSSYEQYF. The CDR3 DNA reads TGTGCCAGCAGTGAAGGGACAGGGAGCTCCTACGAGCAGTACTTC.

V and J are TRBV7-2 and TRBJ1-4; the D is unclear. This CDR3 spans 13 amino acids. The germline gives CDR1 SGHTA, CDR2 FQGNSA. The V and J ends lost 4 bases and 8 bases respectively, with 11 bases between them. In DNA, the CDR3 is TGTGCCAGCAGCTCCACTGGTCCCGAAAAACTGTTTTTT. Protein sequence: CASSSTGPEKLFF.

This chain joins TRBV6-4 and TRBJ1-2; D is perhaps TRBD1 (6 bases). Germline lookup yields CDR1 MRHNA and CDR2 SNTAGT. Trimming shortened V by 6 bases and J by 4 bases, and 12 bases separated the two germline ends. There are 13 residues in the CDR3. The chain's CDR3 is CASSATGIYGYTF. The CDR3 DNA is TGTGCCAGCAGCGCCACAGGGATCTATGGCTACACCTTC.

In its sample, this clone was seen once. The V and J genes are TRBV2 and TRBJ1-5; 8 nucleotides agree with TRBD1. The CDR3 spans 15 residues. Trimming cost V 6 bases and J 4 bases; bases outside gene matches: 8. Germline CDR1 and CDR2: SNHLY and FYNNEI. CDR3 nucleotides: TGTGCCAGCAGGGACAGGGATTTTCGTAATCAGCCCCAGCATTTT. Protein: CASRDRDFRNQPQHF.

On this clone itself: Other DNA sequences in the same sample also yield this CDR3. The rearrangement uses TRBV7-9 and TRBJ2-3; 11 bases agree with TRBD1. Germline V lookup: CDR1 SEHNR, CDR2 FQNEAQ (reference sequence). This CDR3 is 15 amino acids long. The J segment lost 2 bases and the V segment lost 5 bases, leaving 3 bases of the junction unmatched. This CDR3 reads CASSPGQGATDTQYF. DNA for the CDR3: TGTGCCAGCAGCCCAGGACAGGGGGCCACAGATACGCAGTATTTT.

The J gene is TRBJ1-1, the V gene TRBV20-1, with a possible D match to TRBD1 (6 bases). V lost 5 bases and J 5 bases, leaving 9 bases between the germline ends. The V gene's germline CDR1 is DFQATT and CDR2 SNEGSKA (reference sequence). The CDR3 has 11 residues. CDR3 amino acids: CSAAQGTEAFF. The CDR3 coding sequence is TGCAGTGCTGCGCAGGGGACTGAAGCTTTCTTT.

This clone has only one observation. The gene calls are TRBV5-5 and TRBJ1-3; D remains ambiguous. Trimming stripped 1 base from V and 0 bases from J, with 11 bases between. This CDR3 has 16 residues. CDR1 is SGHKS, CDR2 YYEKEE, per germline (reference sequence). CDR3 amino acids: CASSLTTSDSGNTIYF. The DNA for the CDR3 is TGTGCCAGCAGCTTGACGACTTCAGACTCTGGAAACACCATATATTTT.

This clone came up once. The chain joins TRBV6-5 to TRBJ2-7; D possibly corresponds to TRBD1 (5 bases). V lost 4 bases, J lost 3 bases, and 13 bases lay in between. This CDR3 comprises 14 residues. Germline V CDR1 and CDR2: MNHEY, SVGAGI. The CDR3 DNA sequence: TGTGCCAGCAGTTTCTCAGCAGGGATCTACGAGCAGTACTTC. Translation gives CASSFSAGIYEQYF.

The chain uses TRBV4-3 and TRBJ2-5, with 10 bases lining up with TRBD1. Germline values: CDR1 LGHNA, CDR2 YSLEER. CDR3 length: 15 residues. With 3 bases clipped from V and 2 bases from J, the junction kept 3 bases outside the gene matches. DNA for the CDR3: TGCGCCAGCAGCCAGGGACAGGGGCCTCAAGAGACCCAGTACTTC. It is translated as CASSQGQGPQETQYF.

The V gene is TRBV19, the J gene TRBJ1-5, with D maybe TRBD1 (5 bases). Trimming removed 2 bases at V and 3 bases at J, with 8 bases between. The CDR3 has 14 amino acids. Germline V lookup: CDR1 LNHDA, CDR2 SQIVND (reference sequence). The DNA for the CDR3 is TGTGCCAGTAGTATAAGACAGCACAATCAGCCCCAGCATTTT. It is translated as CASSIRQHNQPQHF.

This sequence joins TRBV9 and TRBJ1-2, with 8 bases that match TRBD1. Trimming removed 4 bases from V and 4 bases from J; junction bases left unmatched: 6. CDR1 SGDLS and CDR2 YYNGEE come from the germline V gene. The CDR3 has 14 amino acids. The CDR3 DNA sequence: TGTGCCAGCAGCCCTACAGGGGGTCCCTATGGCTACACCTTC. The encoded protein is CASSPTGGPYGYTF. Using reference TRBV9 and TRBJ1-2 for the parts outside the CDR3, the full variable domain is DSGVTQTPKHLITATGQRVTLRCSPRSGDLSVYWYQQSLDQGLQFLIQYYNGEERAKGNILERFSAQQFPDLHSELNLSSLELGDSALYFCASSPTGGPYGYTFGSGTRLTVV.

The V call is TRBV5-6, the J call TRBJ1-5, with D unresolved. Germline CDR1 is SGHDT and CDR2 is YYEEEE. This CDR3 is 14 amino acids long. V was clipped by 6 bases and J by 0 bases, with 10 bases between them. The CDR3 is CASTSGDSNQPQHF. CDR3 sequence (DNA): TGTGCCAGCACTTCCGGGGATAGCAATCAGCCCCAGCATTTT.

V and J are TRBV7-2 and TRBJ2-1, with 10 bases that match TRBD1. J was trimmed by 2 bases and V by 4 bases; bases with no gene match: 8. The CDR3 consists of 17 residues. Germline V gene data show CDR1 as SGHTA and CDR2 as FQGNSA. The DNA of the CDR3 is TGTGCCAGCAGCTCGTCCCGAGGACAGGGGGCCTACAATGAGCAGTTCTTC. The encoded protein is CASSSSRGQGAYNEQFF.

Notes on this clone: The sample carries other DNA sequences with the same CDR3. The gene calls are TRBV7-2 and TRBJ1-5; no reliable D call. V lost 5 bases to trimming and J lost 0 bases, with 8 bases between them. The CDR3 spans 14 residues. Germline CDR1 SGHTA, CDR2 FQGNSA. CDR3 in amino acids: CASSPAGSNQPQHF. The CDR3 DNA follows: TGTGCCAGCAGCCCAGCAGGTAGCAATCAGCCCCAGCATTTT.

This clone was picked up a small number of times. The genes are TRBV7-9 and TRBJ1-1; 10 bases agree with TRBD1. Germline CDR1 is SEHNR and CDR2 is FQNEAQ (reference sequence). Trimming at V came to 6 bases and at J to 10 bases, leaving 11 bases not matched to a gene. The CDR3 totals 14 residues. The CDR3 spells CASSQDRGLGRAFF. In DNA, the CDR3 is TGTGCCAGCAGTCAGGACAGGGGGTTGGGGCGAGCTTTCTTT.

The CDR3 coding sequence is TGTGCCAGTAAATCACCGGGACAGTTTCCTCTGAACACTGAAGCTTTCTTT. This sequence encodes CASKSPGQFPLNTEAFF. The chain links TRBV19 to TRBJ1-1; TRBD1 agrees at 7 bases. The junction had 14 bases not matched to a gene; V was cut back by 7 bases and J by 0 bases. CDR1 LNHDA and CDR2 SQIVND come from the germline V gene (reference sequence). The CDR3 runs to 17 residues. The full variable domain, rest sourced from reference TRBV19 and TRBJ1-1, is DGGITQSPKYLFRKEGQNVTLSCEQNLNHDAMYWYRQDPGQGLRLIYYSQIVNDFQKGDIAEGYSVSREKKESFPLTVTSAQKNPTAFYLCASKSPGQFPLNTEAFFGQGTRLTVV.

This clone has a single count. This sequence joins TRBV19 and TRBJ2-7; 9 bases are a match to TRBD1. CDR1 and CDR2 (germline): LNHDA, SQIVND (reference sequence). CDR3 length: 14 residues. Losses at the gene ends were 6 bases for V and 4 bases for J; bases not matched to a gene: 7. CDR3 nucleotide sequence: TGTGCCAGTAGCCCTGGACAGGGGAAGTACGAGCAGTACTTC. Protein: CASSPGQGKYEQYF.

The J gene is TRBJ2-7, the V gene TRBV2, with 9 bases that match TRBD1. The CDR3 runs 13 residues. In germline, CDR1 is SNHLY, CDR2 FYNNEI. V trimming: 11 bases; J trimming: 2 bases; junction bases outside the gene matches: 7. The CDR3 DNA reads TGTGCCTGCCGGGACAGGGACACCTACGAGCAGTACTTC. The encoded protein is CACRDRDTYEQYF.

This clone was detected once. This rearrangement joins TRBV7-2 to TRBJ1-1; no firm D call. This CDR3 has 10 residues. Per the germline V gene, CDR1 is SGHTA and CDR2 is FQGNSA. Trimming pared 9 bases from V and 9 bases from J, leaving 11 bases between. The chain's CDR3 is CASQRGKAFF. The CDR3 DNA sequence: TGTGCCAGTCAGCGGGGAAAAGCTTTCTTT.